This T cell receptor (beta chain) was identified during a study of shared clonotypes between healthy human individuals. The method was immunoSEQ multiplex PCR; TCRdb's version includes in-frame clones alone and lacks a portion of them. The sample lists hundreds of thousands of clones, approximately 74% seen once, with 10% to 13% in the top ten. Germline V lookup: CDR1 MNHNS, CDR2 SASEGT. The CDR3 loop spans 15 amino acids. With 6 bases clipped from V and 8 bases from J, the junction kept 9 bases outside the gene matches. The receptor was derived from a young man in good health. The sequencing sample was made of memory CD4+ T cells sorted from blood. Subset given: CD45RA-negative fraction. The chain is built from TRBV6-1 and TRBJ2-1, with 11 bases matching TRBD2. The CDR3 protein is CASSRTSGSWDEQFF. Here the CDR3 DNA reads TGTGCCAGCAGCCGTACTAGCGGGAGTTGGGATGAGCAGTTCTTC.